This T cell receptor (beta chain) is from a study of T-cell reconstitution after alpha-beta-depleted transplantation in children. Findings and limits, study-wide: T cells produced anew were the main source of T-cell counts and diversity one year after transplant. Recipient T cells and thymic progenitors that survived gave rise to the high TCRbeta diversity observed at day 60 in some patients. Several hundred expanded graft clones reportedly were the source of alpha-beta T cells about two months after transplant.

The authors prepared the TCRbeta library with unique molecular identifiers. TCRdb passed the PCR reads through MiXCR, listing each CDR3 protein once. The data contain about 980,000 distinct CDR3 sequences, 25% to 30% of them singletons. This clonotype showed up just a few times. Its antigen is still unknown. The V and J ends lost 4 bases and 3 bases, in that order; junction bases with no gene match: 5. CDR1 and CDR2 (germline): LGHNA, YSLEER. This CDR3 is 14 amino acids long. This sequence was found in a boy under three years old who had a stem cell transplant for SCID, so the T cells may come from the graft donor. This material consisted of PBMCs, mostly from graft donor cells, taken 360 days after TCRalphabeta/CD19-depleted stem cell transplant. The genes are TRBV4-3 and TRBJ2-7; 8 nucleotides agree with TRBD1. The CDR3 sequence is CASSPHGQGYEQYF. The CDR3 bases are TGCGCCAGCAGCCCGCATGGACAGGGCTACGAGCAGTACTTC.